The present entry profiles one T cell receptor beta chain with its context. Its antigen is not identified. The CDR3 consists of 15 residues. The ends were cut back, 0 bases at V and 8 bases at J, with 16 bases in the middle. Germline CDR1 reads LNHNV; CDR2 reads YYDKDF (reference sequence). This entry is derived from a study of T cell repertoires in cytomegalovirus infection. Study at large: Public signatures in TCR beta pointed to CMV infection and matching HLA type. Notes on the study in general: It was HLA-C-restricted CMV-specific TCR beta clonotypes that dominated the response ex vivo. Pooled public TCR beta family frequency picked out CMV carriers with the relevant HLA.

Each CDR3 protein is one row after TCRdb ran MiXCR on the reads. The sample has about 600,000 distinct CDR3 sequences; more than 20% are singletons. This TCR came from a human donor in good health (CMV status not recorded). Some clones in this sample may be carry-over from other donors' samples. The rearrangement links TRBV15 to TRBJ1-1, with D possibly being TRBD1 (6 bases). The sample consisted of CD8+ T cells from PBMCs. CDR3 region: CATSRDRSGVGEAFF. DNA of the CDR3: TGTGCCACCAGCAGAGATAGGTCAGGGGTCGGGGAAGCTTTCTTT.